These 18 T cell receptor beta chains were all obtained from the same sample, sequenced in a study of cytomegalovirus exposure and HLA in healthy donors. It was with 60 Vbeta and 13 Jbeta primers that the PCR ran. The protocol was immunoSEQ multiplex PCR, while the TCRdb copy is restricted to in-frame clones and leaves out a portion. The sample yields roughly 140,000 clones, around three quarters seen once. Sequences were obtained from PBMCs. These receptors originate from a woman between 18 and 30 years old in good health and CMV-seropositive.

The CDR3, as DNA: TGTGCCAGCAGCGTGGACTCTTTGTACCAAGAGACCCAGTACTTC. It codes for CASSVDSLYQETQYF. V gene TRBV25-1 combines with J gene TRBJ2-5, with a weak D call TRBD2 (5 bases). Per germline, CDR1 MGHDK and CDR2 SYGVNS. The CDR3 extends over 15 amino acids. V shed 6 bases and J shed 0 bases, with 14 bases lying between them.

The J gene is TRBJ2-2, the V gene TRBV27; a weak D match, TRBD2 (5 bases). Germline-derived CDR1 and CDR2 are MNHEY and SMNVEV (reference sequence). Trimming pared 5 bases from V and 7 bases from J, leaving 11 bases between. The CDR3 loop spans 13 amino acids. The CDR3 here is CASSTLEGGELFF. CDR3 DNA sequence: TGTGCCAGCAGTACCCTAGAGGGCGGGGAGCTGTTTTTT.

This clone has more than one count but fewer than ten. V gene TRBV18 combines with J gene TRBJ1-1; 10 positions agree with TRBD1. The CDR3 has 18 residues. J gave up 1 base and V 1 base, and 9 bases lay outside the gene matches. Germline V gene sequence: CDR1 KGHSH, CDR2 LQKENI. For the CDR3, the DNA is TGTGCCAGCTCACCACTCCCGGGACAGGGGACCGAGAACACTGAAGCTTTCTTT. This translates into CASSPLPGQGTENTEAFF.

This clone was counted between two and nine times. V gene TRBV25-1 combines with J gene TRBJ2-5, with D tentatively TRBD2 (5 bases). The germline V and J ends were trimmed by 2 bases and 2 bases, with 9 bases remaining between them. The CDR3 loop spans 14 amino acids. Germline CDR1 is MGHDK and CDR2 is SYGVNS. The DNA for the CDR3 is TGTGCCAGCAGTGAAGGGAGAGATCAAGAGACCCAGTACTTC. It encodes CASSEGRDQETQYF.

The chain employs TRBV6-5 and TRBJ2-2, with TRBD2 identical over 7 bases. The CDR3 totals 14 residues. With 6 bases clipped from V and 3 bases from J, the junction kept 4 bases outside the gene matches. Germline V CDR1 and CDR2: MNHEY, SVGAGI. CDR3 DNA sequence: TGTGCCAGCAGAGCGGGGACGGACACCGGGGAGCTGTTTTTT. Translated: CASRAGTDTGELFF.

V usage is TRBV27 and J usage is TRBJ1-6, with D hard to call. The CDR3 sequence is 17 residues long. The ends were cut back, 5 bases at V and 7 bases at J, with 21 bases in the middle. Germline CDR1 is MNHEY and CDR2 is SMNVEV (reference sequence). The CDR3: CASSPDFSQRGNSPLHF. The CDR3 coding sequence is TGTGCCAGCAGTCCTGACTTCTCCCAAAGAGGGAATTCACCCCTCCACTTT.

The rearrangement joins TRBV6-1 to TRBJ2-5, with a weak D call TRBD1 (6 bases). TRBJ2-7 matches the DNA end more closely, so the J call is doubtful. CDR1 MNHNS and CDR2 SASEGT come from the germline V gene. The length of the CDR3 is 15 residues. In DNA form, the CDR3 reads TGTGCCAGCACCTCCGAAGGGGGATGGGGGCTCGAGCAGTACTTC. Its protein is CASTSEGGWGLEQYF.

This chain uses TRBV7-2 with TRBJ2-3; 8 nucleotides match TRBD1. Trimming removed 4 bases from V and 0 bases from J; junction bases left unmatched: 9. The germline CDR1 and CDR2 sequences are SGHTA and FQGNSA. This CDR3 comprises 17 residues. CDR3 sequence (DNA): TGTGCCAGCAGCTCCGTGGGGGACAGGAGAAGCACAGATACGCAGTATTTT. As protein: CASSSVGDRRSTDTQYF.

V and J are TRBV7-9 and TRBJ2-5; D not certain. The CDR3 is 12 residues long. CDR1 is SEHNR, CDR2 FQNEAQ, per germline (reference sequence). V was cut by 5 bases and J by 5 bases, with 9 bases left in between. CDR3 sequence (DNA): TGTGCCAGCAGCCCTACGTGGGAGACCCAGTACTTC. Amino acids: CASSPTWETQYF.

In its sample, this clone was seen once. The genes are TRBV18 and TRBJ1-2; 9 bases agree with TRBD1. Germline lookup yields CDR1 KGHSH and CDR2 LQKENI. CDR3 length: 16 residues. J was trimmed by 4 bases and V by 4 bases; bases with no gene match: 10. This CDR3 is CASSLYTGGETYGYTF. For the CDR3, the DNA is TGTGCCAGCTCACTATACACAGGGGGCGAGACCTATGGCTACACCTTC.

This chain links TRBV5-5 with TRBJ1-2; D possibly corresponds to TRBD1 (6 bases). Deletions cut 0 bases from V and 1 base from J, with 10 bases between. This CDR3 has 15 amino acids. Germline values: CDR1 SGHKS, CDR2 YYEKEE (reference sequence). The CDR3 loop reads CASSLGDKHNYGYTF. In DNA, the CDR3 is TGTGCCAGCAGCTTGGGGGACAAGCATAACTATGGCTACACCTTC. Variable domain in full (rest from reference TRBV5-5 and TRBJ1-2): DAGVTQSPTHLIKTRGQQVTLRCSPISGHKSVSWYQQVLGQGPQFIFQYYEKEERGRGNFPDRFSARQFPNYSSELNVNALLLGDSALYLCASSLGDKHNYGYTFGSGTRLTVV.

V gene TRBV4-3 combines with J gene TRBJ1-6; 8 nucleotides match TRBD1. Germline CDR1 is LGHNA and CDR2 is YSLEER. J gave up 1 base and V 8 bases, and 1 base lay outside the gene matches. The CDR3 is 14 amino acids. CDR3 DNA sequence: TGCGCCAGCGGACAGGGTTCCTATAATTCACCCCTCCACTTT. Its protein product is CASGQGSYNSPLHF.

The rearrangement uses TRBV2 and TRBJ2-3; D may be TRBD2 (6 bases). The CDR3 is made up of 15 amino acids. From germline, CDR1 is SNHLY and CDR2 FYNNEI. The V gene lost 1 base and the J gene lost 1 base, with 9 bases spanning the gap. The CDR3 sequence: CASSEGLGGTDTQYF. CDR3 DNA sequence: TGTGCCAGCAGTGAAGGACTAGGGGGCACAGATACGCAGTATTTT.

On this clone itself: A junction end diverges from the germline sequence, so it may reflect a read error. The genes are TRBV7-9 and TRBJ2-3, with TRBD1 matching over 10 bases. The CDR3 consists of 11 residues. Germline CDR1 SEHNR, CDR2 FQNEAQ (reference sequence). The CDR3 coding sequence is TGTTCCAGCAGGGGCGGGACAGGGGAGTATTTT. This encodes CSSRGGTGEYF. The complete variable domain, with remaining parts taken from reference TRBV7-9 and TRBJ2-3, reads DTGVSQNPRHKITKRGQNVTFRCDPISEHNRLYWYRQTLGQGPEFLTYFQNEAQLEKSRLLSDRFSAERPKGSFSTLEIQRTEQGDSAMYLCSSRGGTGEYFGPGTRLTVL.

V gene TRBV15 combines with J gene TRBJ1-3; TRBD1 matches 8 bases. Trimming took 1 base from V and 3 from J; bases not matched to a gene: 2. The germline CDR1 and CDR2 sequences are LNHNV and YYDKDF (reference sequence). The CDR3 sequence is 15 residues long. The CDR3 is CATSRVTGVGNTIYF. CDR3 DNA sequence: TGTGCCACCAGCAGAGTGACAGGGGTTGGAAACACCATATATTTT.

The V gene is TRBV6-5, the J gene TRBJ2-1; TRBD2 matches 7 bases. J gave up 2 bases and V 9 bases, and 7 bases lay outside the gene matches. The CDR3 is made up of 14 amino acids. CDR1 is MNHEY, CDR2 SVGAGI, per germline. The CDR3 nucleotides are TGTGCCAGTCGTGGGGGGGGGACCTACAATGAGCAGTTCTTC. The encoded protein is CASRGGGTYNEQFF.

The rearrangement uses TRBV4-1 and TRBJ1-2, with D unresolved. Germline CDR1 reads MGHRA; CDR2 reads YSYEKL. The CDR3 is made up of 14 amino acids. Trimming took off 0 bases at V and 2 bases at J, with 7 bases between the two ends. DNA for the CDR3: TGCGCCAGCAGCCAAGATAACAGAAACTATGGCTACACCTTC. Residues: CASSQDNRNYGYTF.

The chain joins TRBV6-1 to TRBJ2-5; 12 bases are shared with TRBD2. Unmatched junction bases numbered 2, after V lost 1 base and J lost 5 bases. The CDR3 totals 15 residues. Germline loops: CDR1 MNHNS, CDR2 SASEGT. CDR3 residues: CASSEGTSGVETQYF. The CDR3 region has the DNA TGTGCCAGCAGTGAAGGGACTAGCGGGGTGGAGACCCAGTACTTC.